The 18 T cell receptor beta chains presented below share a single source sample, sequenced in a study of memory CD4+ T cells and cytomegalovirus serostatus. The sort gate was single viable CD3+CD4+CD8-CD45RO+ cells for memory CD4+ T cells. TCRdb's copy holds only in-frame clones and misses some; the assay was immunoSEQ multiplex PCR. The sample carries around 63,000 clones, about 80% recorded once. The sequenced sample was memory CD4+ T cells from blood. The receptors were gathered from an adult in good health and CMV-seropositive.

The J gene is TRBJ1-2, the V gene TRBV28; 7 positions match TRBD1. CDR3 length: 13 amino acids. The V gene end was trimmed by 3 bases and the J gene end by 2 bases; junction bases not matched to a gene: 0. CDR1 and CDR2 (germline): MDHEN, SYDVKM. CDR3 in DNA: TGTGCCAGCAGTTTCAGGGGGAACTATGGCTACACCTTC. Protein sequence: CASSFRGNYGYTF.

The rearrangement links TRBV9 to TRBJ2-7, with D uncertain. Trimming removed 4 bases at V and 6 bases at J, with 11 bases between. The CDR3 has 12 amino acids. Looked up from germline, CDR1 is SGDLS and CDR2 is YYNGEE. CDR3 region: CASSPRLGEQYF. CDR3 coding DNA: TGTGCCAGCAGCCCCCGTCTGGGCGAGCAGTACTTC.

In its sample, this clone was seen once. J is TRBJ2-5 and V is TRBV10-3; 10 bases are shared with TRBD2. The V segment lost 6 bases and the J segment 3 bases; nucleotides outside the gene matches: 4. Germline V gene data show CDR1 as ENHRY and CDR2 as SYGVKD. This CDR3 is built from 14 residues. CDR3: CAIRTGTSEETQYF. The CDR3 bases are TGTGCCATCAGGACCGGGACTAGCGAAGAGACCCAGTACTTC.

The chain's CDR3 is CASSPGQGVGQPQHF. The CDR3 DNA follows: TGTGCCAGCAGTCCCGGACAGGGTGTGGGTCAGCCCCAGCATTTT. This chain uses TRBV28 with TRBJ1-5; TRBD1 agrees at 8 bases. The CDR3 has 15 residues. J lost 6 bases, V lost 5 bases, and 9 bases had no gene match. Germline loops: CDR1 MDHEN, CDR2 SYDVKM. Full variable domain (missing parts from reference TRBV28 and TRBJ1-5): DVKVTQSSRYLVKRTGEKVFLECVQDMDHENMFWYRQDPGLGLRLIYFSYDVKMKEKGDIPEGYSVSREKKERFSLILESASTNQTSMYLCASSPGQGVGQPQHFGDGTRLSIL.

The chain employs TRBV4-2 and TRBJ2-1, with TRBD2 identical over 15 bases. Germline V CDR1 and CDR2: LGHNA, YNFKEQ. There are 17 residues in the CDR3. With V trimmed by 1 base and J by 2 bases, 0 bases remained unmatched. As DNA, the CDR3 is TGTGCCAGCAGCCAAGGGACTAGCGGGGGGGCCTACAATGAGCAGTTCTTC. This codes for CASSQGTSGGAYNEQFF.

The chain is built from TRBV5-8 and TRBJ2-6; tentatively, D is TRBD1 (5 bases). Germline CDR1 SGHTS, CDR2 YDEGEE. V lost 2 bases to trimming and J lost 1 base, with 10 bases between them. This CDR3 spans 16 amino acids. DNA for the CDR3: TGTGCCAGCAGCTTCCAGAGACAGTCTGGGGCCAACGTCCTGACTTTC. Translated: CASSFQRQSGANVLTF. The complete variable domain, with remaining parts taken from reference TRBV5-8 and TRBJ2-6, reads EAGVTQSPTHLIKTRGQQATLRCSPISGHTSVYWYQQALGLGLQFLLWYDEGEERNRGNFPPRFSGRQFPNYSSELNVNALELEDSALYLCASSFQRQSGANVLTFGAGSRLTVL.

The genes are TRBV5-1 and TRBJ2-1; D not certain. Trimming pared 4 bases from V and 0 bases from J, leaving 11 bases between. This CDR3 comprises 15 residues. Germline CDR1 is SGHRS and CDR2 is YFSETQ. The DNA for the CDR3 is TGCGCCAGCAGCATACGGGTAAGCTCCTACAATGAGCAGTTCTTC. Its protein is CASSIRVSSYNEQFF.

V usage is TRBV4-1 and J usage is TRBJ1-2; 7 nucleotides line up with TRBD1. Germline CDR1 MGHRA, CDR2 YSYEKL. This CDR3 is built from 19 residues. Germline trimming cut 4 bases from V and 4 bases from J; bases unmatched to any gene: 21. The CDR3 spells CASSPSPLIGTVNFYGYTF. The DNA for the CDR3 is TGCGCCAGCAGCCCCTCCCCCCTAATCGGGACAGTTAATTTCTATGGCTACACCTTC.

This clone was seen only a few times. The sample carries other DNA sequences with the same CDR3. The chain has TRBV6-5 and TRBJ1-1; D not certain. Trimming removed 6 bases from V and 4 bases from J, with 6 bases in between. The CDR3 sequence is 11 residues long. Per the germline V gene, CDR1 is MNHEY and CDR2 is SVGAGI. This CDR3 is CASSGGTEAFF. The CDR3 nucleotides are TGTGCCAGCAGCGGTGGCACTGAAGCTTTCTTT.

The V gene is TRBV4-1, the J gene TRBJ1-2; D gene unclear. Trimming left V 0 bases short and J 7 bases short, with 9 bases between. Germline V gene lookup returns CDR1 MGHRA and CDR2 YSYEKL. This CDR3 has 13 residues. The CDR3 DNA follows: TGCGCCAGCAGCCAAGATTGGCACGGTGGCTACACCTTC. As protein: CASSQDWHGGYTF.

The chain couples TRBV6-1 to TRBJ2-1, with a weak D call TRBD2 (6 bases). Germline V gives CDR1 MNHNS, CDR2 SASEGT. The V and J ends lost 5 bases and 5 bases respectively, with 13 bases between them. The CDR3 covers 14 residues. CDR3 in DNA: TGTGCCAGCAGTAGCGAGCGGGCCAACAATGAGCAGTTCTTC. Translating gives CASSSERANNEQFF.

J is TRBJ2-5 and V is TRBV5-1; D not resolved. Germline lookup yields CDR1 SGHRS and CDR2 YFSETQ. V was shortened by 1 base and J by 1 base, with 8 bases between the two germline ends. The CDR3 is 14 amino acids. The CDR3 loop reads CASSLMEVQETQYF. Here the CDR3 DNA reads TGCGCCAGCAGCTTGATGGAAGTCCAAGAGACCCAGTACTTC.

The chain recombines TRBV15 with TRBJ1-4, with D possibly matching TRBD1 (5 bases). The CDR3 has 15 residues. CDR1 and CDR2 from the germline V gene are LNHNV and YYDKDF (reference sequence). Trimming removed 1 base at V and 7 bases at J, with 13 bases between. The CDR3 loop is CATSRGKGFGEKLFF. Written as DNA, the CDR3 is TGTGCCACCAGCAGAGGAAAGGGGTTCGGTGAAAAACTGTTTTTT.

The chain carries TRBV7-8 and TRBJ1-3; no clear D. Per the germline V gene, CDR1 is SGHVS and CDR2 is FQNEAQ. Trimming stripped 6 bases from V and 0 bases from J, with 12 bases between. There are 15 residues in the CDR3. This CDR3 is CASRSTAYSGNTIYF. Written as DNA, the CDR3 is TGTGCCAGCAGATCTACAGCCTACTCTGGAAACACCATATATTTT.

The chain couples TRBV9 to TRBJ1-1; D is unclear. V was pared by 7 bases and J by 0 bases, with 10 bases between. This CDR3 has 13 residues. CDR1 and CDR2 from the germline V gene are SGDLS and YYNGEE. CDR3 in amino acids: CASGKGMNTEAFF. As DNA, the CDR3 is TGTGCCAGCGGGAAAGGGATGAACACTGAAGCTTTCTTT.

This clone appeared once. This chain connects TRBV5-1 to TRBJ2-3; 10 bases match TRBD2. CDR3 length: 14 amino acids. Germline values: CDR1 SGHRS, CDR2 YFSETQ. After removal of 4 bases from V and 5 bases from J, the junction contained 4 bases not matched to a gene. The CDR3 coding sequence is TGCGCCAGCAGCGTGGGACTAGCGATAGATACGCAGTATTTT. This encodes CASSVGLAIDTQYF.

This clone has more than one count but fewer than ten. The rearrangement links TRBV4-3 to TRBJ2-2, with 11 nucleotides matching TRBD2. CDR3 size: 18 residues. Germline V gene lookup returns CDR1 LGHNA and CDR2 YSLEER. After removal of 4 bases from V and 4 bases from J, the junction contained 11 bases not matched to a gene. For the CDR3, the DNA is TGCGCCAGCAGCCCGAACCTAGAGGGACTAGCGGCCACCGGGGAGCTGTTTTTT. It codes for CASSPNLEGLAATGELFF.

The rearrangement links TRBV28 to TRBJ1-4; D possibly corresponds to TRBD1 (5 bases). Germline V lookup: CDR1 MDHEN, CDR2 SYDVKM. This CDR3 is built from 16 residues. V was pared by 2 bases and J by 0 bases, with 10 bases between. This CDR3 is CASSLRGAATNEKLFF. The DNA of the CDR3 is TGTGCCAGCAGTTTAAGAGGGGCTGCAACTAATGAAAAACTGTTTTTT.